The rows below give T cell receptor beta chains drawn from one sample of a study of beta chain features in type 1 diabetes. Assay: immunoSEQ multiplex PCR; the TCRdb copy retains only in-frame clones and omits some. The data show about 740,000 clones, roughly 12% seen once. Input material: naive CD4+ T cells from blood. These receptors were taken from a man between 18 and 29 years old with type 1 diabetes. The CDR3 runs from the conserved cysteine through the conserved F or W. The D gene is left open where the match is weak. Expanded clones are given a class, and other clones once, few, many or no size at all.

CDR3: CASSLEQRVGLEQFF
DNA: TGCGCCAGCAGCTTGGAACAGCGGGTTGGTCTCGAGCAGTTCTTC
V: TRBV5-1
D: NA
J: TRBJ2-1
size: NA

CDR3: CASSYGTGRYGYTF
DNA: TGTGCCAGCAGTTATGGTACAGGGAGGTATGGCTACACCTTC
V: TRBV6-6
D: NA
J: TRBJ1-2
size: NA

CDR3: CASSDWRGTDTQYF
DNA: TGTGCCAGCAGCGATTGGCGGGGCACAGATACGCAGTATTTT
V: TRBV9
D: NA
J: TRBJ2-3
size: NA

CDR3: CASSASAANSGNTIYF
DNA: TGTGCCAGCAGCGCCTCGGCCGCGAACTCTGGAAACACCATATATTTT
V: TRBV9
D: NA
J: TRBJ1-3
size: NA

CDR3: CASGTGGNNQPQHF
DNA: TGTGCCAGCGGCACAGGGGGCAACAATCAGCCCCAGCATTTT
V: TRBV6-1
D: TRBD1
J: TRBJ1-5
size: NA

CDR3: CASSDGIGNTIYF
DNA: TGTGCCAGCAGTGACGGGATTGGAAACACCATATATTTT
V: TRBV2
D: NA
J: TRBJ1-3
size: few

CDR3: CASSLVGQGAPEAFF
DNA: TGTGCCAGCAGCTTAGTCGGCCAGGGGGCACCTGAAGCTTTCTTT
V: TRBV13
D: TRBD1
J: TRBJ1-1
size: NA

CDR3: CASSPGVARGYTF
DNA: TGTGCCAGCAGCCCTGGAGTCGCCAGAGGCTACACCTTC
V: TRBV7-2
D: NA
J: TRBJ1-2
size: few

CDR3: CASSVARANTGELFF
DNA: TGTGCCAGCAGCGTAGCAAGGGCGAACACCGGGGAGCTGTTTTTT
V: TRBV9
D: NA
J: TRBJ2-2
size: few

CDR3: CASSWVGDTEAFF
DNA: TGTGCCAGCAGTTGGGTAGGGGACACTGAAGCTTTCTTT
V: TRBV27
D: NA
J: TRBJ1-1
size: NA

CDR3: CASSPNTGWNIQYF
DNA: TGCGCCAGCAGCCCAAACACAGGGTGGAACATTCAGTACTTC
V: TRBV5-1
D: NA
J: TRBJ2-4
size: few

CDR3: CASSLGQGAYNEQFF
DNA: TGTGCCAGCAGCTTGGGACAGGGGGCTTACAATGAGCAGTTCTTC
V: TRBV5-4
D: TRBD1
J: TRBJ2-1
size: few

CDR3: CASSLYLEGETQYF
DNA: TGTGCCAGCAGCTTATATTTGGAGGGAGAGACCCAGTACTTC
V: TRBV7-9
D: NA
J: TRBJ2-5
size: many

CDR3: CASSQVPGLNTEAFF
DNA: TGCGCCAGCAGCCAAGTTCCGGGTCTGAACACTGAAGCTTTCTTT
V: TRBV4-1
D: NA
J: TRBJ1-1
size: few

CDR3: CASSPPGTIYEQYF
DNA: TGTGCCAGCAGTCCCCCCGGGACAATCTACGAGCAGTACTTC
V: TRBV27
D: NA
J: TRBJ2-7
size: few

CDR3: CASSGPGSTDTQYF
DNA: TGTGCCAGCAGCGGCCCCGGATCCACAGATACGCAGTATTTT
V: TRBV11-1
D: NA
J: TRBJ2-3
size: NA

CDR3: CASSLEAGHGGTDTQYF
DNA: TGTGCCAGCAGCTTAGAGGCTGGGCATGGGGGCACAGATACGCAGTATTTT
V: TRBV7-6
D: NA
J: TRBJ2-3
size: few

CDR3: CASGLQGPSYEQYF
DNA: TGTGCCAGCGGATTACAGGGGCCCTCCTACGAGCAGTACTTC
V: TRBV11-1
D: TRBD1
J: TRBJ2-7
size: few

CDR3: CASRRGGSNQPQHF
DNA: TGTGCCAGCAGAAGGGGGGGAAGCAATCAGCCCCAGCATTTT
V: TRBV7-7
D: NA
J: TRBJ1-5
size: NA

CDR3: CASSLEGSPIYGYTF
DNA: TGCGCCAGCAGCTTGGAAGGCAGTCCCATCTATGGCTACACCTTC
V: TRBV5-1
D: NA
J: TRBJ1-2
size: few

CDR3: CAWSLLTGAGEKLFF
DNA: TGTGCCTGGAGTCTACTGACAGGGGCGGGAGAAAAACTGTTTTTT
V: TRBV30
D: TRBD1
J: TRBJ1-4
size: few

CDR3: CASSPQGVAGYF
DNA: TGTGCCAGCTCACCACAGGGGGTCGCAGGGTACTTC
V: TRBV18
D: NA
J: TRBJ2-7
size: few

CDR3: CASSFDTQSSYEQYF
DNA: TGCGCCAGCAGCTTCGACACCCAAAGCTCCTACGAGCAGTACTTC
V: TRBV5-1
D: NA
J: TRBJ2-7
size: NA

CDR3: CASSWDRDYEQYF
DNA: TGTGCCAGCAGCTGGGACAGGGACTACGAGCAGTACTTC
V: TRBV6-6
D: TRBD1
J: TRBJ2-7
size: few

CDR3: CASTNTMMNTEAFF
DNA: TGTGCCAGCACCAATACGATGATGAACACTGAAGCTTTCTTT
V: TRBV7-2
D: NA
J: TRBJ1-1
size: few

CDR3: CSVADSGANVLTF
DNA: TGCAGCGTTGCTGACTCTGGGGCCAACGTCCTGACTTTC
V: TRBV29-1
D: NA
J: TRBJ2-6
size: few

CDR3: CASKTSGAIEQFF
DNA: TGTGCCTCAAAGACATCCGGAGCGATTGAGCAGTTCTTC
V: TRBV30
D: NA
J: TRBJ2-1
size: NA

CDR3: CSVENSSGELFF
DNA: TGCAGCGTTGAAAATTCATCCGGGGAGCTGTTTTTT
V: TRBV29-1
D: NA
J: TRBJ2-2
size: NA

CDR3: CASSGQGGHEQYF
DNA: TGTGCCAGCAGTGGACAGGGCGGGCACGAGCAGTACTTC
V: TRBV27
D: TRBD1
J: TRBJ2-7
size: few

CDR3: CASSPQFDEQFF
DNA: TGTGCCAGCTCACCACAGTTCGATGAGCAGTTCTTC
V: TRBV18
D: NA
J: TRBJ2-1
size: few

CDR3: CASNRDGSNQPQHF
DNA: TGTGCCAGCAACCGGGACGGTAGCAATCAGCCCCAGCATTTT
V: TRBV2
D: NA
J: TRBJ1-5
size: few

CDR3: CSVEERTKLEGGGYTF
DNA: TGCAGCGTTGAAGAACGGACAAAACTTGAGGGCGGGGGCTACACCTTC
V: TRBV29-1
D: NA
J: TRBJ1-2
size: NA

CDR3: CSAAPGQGQYEQYF
DNA: TGCAGCGCTGCGCCGGGACAGGGGCAATACGAGCAGTACTTC
V: TRBV29-1
D: TRBD1
J: TRBJ2-7
size: few

CDR3: CSVGATYEQYF
DNA: TGCAGCGTCGGAGCCACTTACGAGCAGTACTTC
V: TRBV29-1
D: NA
J: TRBJ2-7
size: NA

CDR3: CASSPGSGGLSDTQYF
DNA: TGTGCCAGCTCACCAGGAAGCGGGGGGCTCTCAGATACGCAGTATTTT
V: TRBV18
D: TRBD2
J: TRBJ2-3
size: NA

CDR3: CASSVTQMNTEAFF
DNA: TGTGCCAGCAGCGTGACCCAAATGAACACTGAAGCTTTCTTT
V: TRBV9
D: NA
J: TRBJ1-1
size: NA

CDR3: CAIRGQGAGPLHF
DNA: TGTGCCATCAGGGGACAGGGGGCCGGGCCCCTCCACTTT
V: TRBV10-3
D: TRBD1
J: TRBJ1-6
size: few

CDR3: CASSLETSVRNEQFF
DNA: TGTGCCAGCAGCTTAGAGACTAGCGTTCGCAATGAGCAGTTCTTC
V: TRBV7-6
D: TRBD2
J: TRBJ2-1
size: NA

CDR3: CASEKTNTEAFF
DNA: TGTGCCAGCGAGAAGACTAACACTGAAGCTTTCTTT
V: TRBV2
D: NA
J: TRBJ1-1
size: once

CDR3: CASSNQGVNQPQHF
DNA: TGTGCCAGCAGCAATCAGGGGGTGAATCAGCCCCAGCATTTT
V: TRBV7-9
D: TRBD1
J: TRBJ1-5
size: few

CDR3: CASSPQGQLNTEAFF
DNA: TGTGCCAGCAGCCCCCAGGGGCAGCTAAACACTGAAGCTTTCTTT
V: TRBV7-9
D: NA
J: TRBJ1-1
size: NA

CDR3: CASAVAGNTIYF
DNA: TGTGCCAGCGCGGTCGCAGGAAACACCATATATTTT
V: TRBV6-5
D: NA
J: TRBJ1-3
size: few

CDR3: CASSYVGRRMNTEAFF
DNA: TGTGCCAGCAGCTACGTTGGCAGGCGCATGAACACTGAAGCTTTCTTT
V: TRBV7-9
D: NA
J: TRBJ1-1
size: NA

CDR3: CAWSPAAHTEAFF
DNA: TGTGCCTGGAGCCCCGCCGCCCACACTGAAGCTTTCTTT
V: TRBV30
D: NA
J: TRBJ1-1
size: few

CDR3: CASGLAGGLRNEQFF
DNA: TGTGCCAGTGGACTAGCGGGGGGACTGAGAAATGAGCAGTTCTTC
V: TRBV10-3
D: TRBD2
J: TRBJ2-1
size: few

CDR3: CASTPDRFQETQYF
DNA: TGTGCCAGCACCCCGGACAGGTTTCAAGAGACCCAGTACTTC
V: TRBV2
D: TRBD1
J: TRBJ2-5
size: NA

CDR3: CASSEGGSNYGYTF
DNA: TGTGCCAGCAGTGAAGGAGGGTCCAACTATGGCTACACCTTC
V: TRBV2
D: NA
J: TRBJ1-2
size: few

CDR3: CASSPDRRNTEAFF
DNA: TGCGCCAGCAGCCCCGACAGGCGGAACACTGAAGCTTTCTTT
V: TRBV5-1
D: NA
J: TRBJ1-1
size: few

CDR3: CASKISGGLGETQYF
DNA: TGTGCCAGCAAGATCTCGGGGGGGCTGGGAGAGACCCAGTACTTC
V: TRBV5-4
D: TRBD2
J: TRBJ2-5
size: NA

CDR3: CASSSGLGNTIYF
DNA: TGTGCCAGCAGCTCAGGGCTGGGAAACACCATATATTTT
V: TRBV7-3
D: NA
J: TRBJ1-3
size: few

CDR3: CSVEHRGVYNEQFF
DNA: TGCAGCGTTGAACACAGGGGGGTGTACAATGAGCAGTTCTTC
V: TRBV29-1
D: TRBD1
J: TRBJ2-1
size: NA

CDR3: CASSEWGPQGSGANVLTF
DNA: TGTGCCAGCAGTGAATGGGGCCCACAGGGCTCTGGGGCCAACGTCCTGACTTTC
V: TRBV25-1
D: NA
J: TRBJ2-6
size: NA

CDR3: CASSPPSENTEAFF
DNA: TGTGCCAGCTCACCACCGTCCGAGAACACTGAAGCTTTCTTT
V: TRBV18
D: NA
J: TRBJ1-1
size: NA

CDR3: CASTLGGGANNEQFF
DNA: TGTGCCAGCACCTTGGGAGGGGGAGCTAACAATGAGCAGTTCTTC
V: TRBV5-4
D: NA
J: TRBJ2-1
size: NA

CDR3: CASTWAETGEHSSYNEQFF
DNA: TGCGCCAGCACCTGGGCGGAAACAGGCGAACATAGCTCCTACAATGAGCAGTTCTTC
V: TRBV5-1
D: NA
J: TRBJ2-1
size: few

CDR3: CASSEVGDAGGYTF
DNA: TGTGCCAGCAGTGAAGTAGGGGACGCAGGCGGCTACACCTTC
V: TRBV2
D: NA
J: TRBJ1-2
size: few